This T cell receptor (beta chain) was identified during a study of blood T cell repertoires in COVID-19 (dated by TCRdb to 2018 to 2020). General notes on the study: Collaborator samples came from the United States, Italy and Spain and covered acute and convalescent phases of COVID-19. A freely available public database, intended as a resource for researchers studying the immune response to SARS-CoV-2, is where the repertoires were released. Where available, HLA class I and class II types were taken from metadata supplied by the sample provider and were not determined by assay-based typing. Sample metadata almost always included a de-identified subject ID, COVID-19 status, age in years and sex. Samples came from the ongoing ImmuneRACE study (first 160 participants) plus 1,254 subjects from 6 global collaborators. The prospective study material was composed of cDNA or gDNA derived from T cells, B-cell-depleted T cells, or PBMCs. Subjects who had been exposed to COVID-19, were actively infected with it, or had recovered from it provided the deeply sampled blood TCRbeta repertoires that made up the dataset. Points the paper makes about the study in general: The quantity of clinical and demographic metadata differed by source and by participant and was supplied without curation.

Comments on this clone: The target of this receptor is not known. No quality values exist for individual bases; no much larger clone is one base distant.

TCRbeta CDR3 regions were amplified from genomic DNA by means of the immunoSEQ Assay, a bias-controlled multiplex PCR. The authors' pipeline ran thus. Nucleated cell counts per sample were estimated from amplification of reference gene primers within the assay. Sequence reads were collapsed and filtered to measure the absolute abundance of every unique TCRbeta CDR3 rearrangement. For each sample, productive Simpson clonality was calculated by taking the square root of Simpson's diversity index across productive rearrangements. In its TCRdb copy, this immuneACCESS table keeps in-frame sequences only and misses some clones. Where compared with another copy, unresolved V genes explain less than half of these, and the others have no known cause. Clone size and V and J calls were adopted from that table, with D and trimming inferred from the DNA. This sample lists about 330,000 clones; roughly 88% were detected once. The ten largest clonotypes hold roughly 4% of the sample.

Each collaborating institution followed its own protocols to collect whole blood in K2EDTA tubes. For TCRbeta analysis, collaborators shipped samples in one of three forms: frozen whole blood, isolated PBMCs, or DNA extracted from either of those sample types. A distance of 9 bases separates the germline ends of V and J, which lose 3 bases and 3 bases respectively. From the cysteine up to the phenylalanine, the CDR3 has a length of 15 residues. The retained sequence is limited to the CDR3, 45 bases, with the frame set at the first base. Per the germline V gene, MDHEN is the CDR1 and SYDVKM is the CDR2.

The sequence joins TRBV28 to TRBJ1-6; no D gene is confidently identified. The clonotype comes from a woman aged 50 to 60 with active or convalescent COVID-19. The material sequenced was peripheral blood. The CDR3 protein sequence reads: CASSFGQYYNSPLHF. The nucleotide sequence reads as follows: TGTGCCAGCAGTTTTGGTCAGTACTATAATTCACCCCTCCACTTT.